This TCR beta chain was sequenced in a study of cytomegalovirus exposure and HLA in healthy donors. Whole-study results and caveats: In a later analysis, V- and J-gene trimming of beta chains associated with a DCLRE1C missense variant, replicated independently. Despite most TCR sequences being rare, some public TCRs occurred in many donors. The listing of about 150 TCR beta chains classed them as cytomegalovirus-associated.

As regards this clone: Its target is not known.

60 Vbeta and 13 Jbeta primers were used in PCR. Generated by immunoSEQ multiplex PCR, the TCRdb table keeps only in-frame clones and is missing some. The sample has approximately 160,000 clones, less than 65% seen once. V lost 4 bases and J 0 bases, leaving 10 bases between the germline ends. The germline V gene has CDR1 MNHEY and CDR2 SMNVEV (reference sequence). CDR3 length: 15 amino acids. The chain recombines TRBV27 with TRBJ1-3; a possible D gene is TRBD1 (5 bases). The source is a young woman in good health and CMV-seropositive. Sequencing was performed on PBMCs. CDR3 sequence reads: CASSSRGGSGNTIYF. Written as DNA, the CDR3 is TGTGCCAGCAGTTCCCGCGGGGGCTCTGGAAACACCATATATTTT.